This passage covers 6 T cell receptor beta chains from one sample sequenced in a study of shared clonotypes between healthy human individuals. Using immunoSEQ multiplex PCR, the repertoire was profiled, and TCRdb retains in-frame clones only, with some absent. The profile covers 2 million to 2.5 million clones, with 92% appearing a single time and approximately 0.41% taken by the ten largest. Sequencing used naive CD4+ T cells from PBMCs. The subset was: CD45RA+ positively selected. These receptors were collected from a man between 18 and 29 years old in good health. Some clones in this sample may be carry-over from other donors' samples.

The rearrangement uses TRBV5-1 and TRBJ1-1, with D unresolved. V lost 4 bases to trimming and J lost 4 bases, with 14 bases between them. The CDR3 loop spans 14 amino acids. Per the germline V gene, CDR1 is SGHRS and CDR2 is YFSETQ. The CDR3 loop reads CASSPHRRTTEAFF. The DNA of the CDR3 is TGCGCCAGCAGCCCCCATCGGAGGACCACTGAAGCTTTCTTT.

V gene TRBV5-1 combines with J gene TRBJ2-7; the D is unclear. The CDR3 runs to 14 residues. V lost 0 bases, J lost 6 bases, and 13 bases lay in between. The V gene's germline CDR1 is SGHRS and CDR2 YFSETQ. CDR3 bases: TGCGCCAGCAGCTTGGATCCCCTCGGATCCGAGCAGTACTTC. Its protein product is CASSLDPLGSEQYF.

The V call is TRBV18, the J call TRBJ2-1; the D is unclear. Germline V CDR1 and CDR2: KGHSH, LQKENI. Trimming left V 3 bases short and J 6 bases short, with 9 bases between. The CDR3 loop spans 13 amino acids. CDR3 sequence (DNA): TGTGCCAGCTCACCCCCCGAATCCAATGAGCAGTTCTTC. Protein: CASSPPESNEQFF. The full variable domain, rest sourced from reference TRBV18 and TRBJ2-1, is NAGVMQNPRHLVRRRGQEARLRCSPMKGHSHVYWYRQLPEEGLKFMVYLQKENIIDESGMPKERFSAEFPKEGPSILRIQQVVRGDSAAYFCASSPPESNEQFFGPGTRLTVL.

The V call is TRBV7-3, the J call TRBJ2-1, with D maybe TRBD1 (6 bases). Germline CDR1 and CDR2: SGHTA and FQGTGA. The CDR3 runs 17 residues. V was clipped by 1 base and J by 6 bases, with 19 bases between them. The CDR3 is CASSLNREQGRSNEQFF. The CDR3 DNA sequence: TGTGCCAGCAGCTTAAATCGGGAACAGGGAAGAAGCAATGAGCAGTTCTTC. Supplemented by reference TRBV7-3 and TRBJ2-1, the full variable domain reads GAGVSQTPSNKVTEKGKYVELRCDPISGHTALYWYRQSLGQGPEFLIYFQGTGAADDSGLPNDRFFAVRPEGSVSTLKIQRTERGDSAVYLCASSLNREQGRSNEQFFGPGTRLTVL.

The chain links TRBV30 to TRBJ2-7; no firm D call. V was cut by 5 bases and J by 1 base, with 15 bases left in between. This CDR3 is built from 14 residues. Germline V gives CDR1 GTSNPN, CDR2 SVGIG (reference sequence). The CDR3: CAWDNGKGSYEQYF. CDR3 nucleotides: TGTGCCTGGGATAACGGTAAAGGATCCTACGAGCAGTACTTC.

The gene calls are TRBV18 and TRBJ2-2; TRBD2 aligns across 14 bases. V was clipped by 4 bases and J by 7 bases; unmatched bases: 5. Germline assignment: CDR1 KGHSH and CDR2 LQKENI. The CDR3 covers 16 residues. This chain's CDR3 is CASSQGLAGANGELFF. The CDR3 bases are TGTGCCAGCTCACAGGGACTAGCGGGAGCTAACGGGGAGCTGTTTTTT.